What follows are 23 T cell receptor beta chains derived from one specimen sequenced in a study of blood T cell repertoires in COVID-19. TCRdb keeps only in-frame clones here, not all; method: immunoSEQ multiplex PCR. The sample has 200,000 to 300,000 clones; 88% are singletons. The sequencing sample was made of peripheral blood. The receptors shown here come from a woman in her 30s with COVID-19, enrolled during active disease.

This chain uses TRBV19 with TRBJ2-7, with TRBD1 matching over 7 bases. Germline assignment: CDR1 LNHDA and CDR2 SQIVND (reference sequence). The CDR3 runs to 14 residues. V dropped 6 bases and J dropped 3; count of bases not matched to a gene: 8. CDR3 loop: CASRHRGLDYEQYF. CDR3 DNA sequence: TGTGCCAGTAGACACAGGGGTCTGGACTACGAGCAGTACTTC.

The J gene is TRBJ1-4, the V gene TRBV19; D remains ambiguous. The CDR3 covers 14 residues. CDR1 LNHDA and CDR2 SQIVND come from the germline V gene (reference sequence). The germline V and J ends were trimmed by 6 bases and 0 bases, with 8 bases remaining between them. The CDR3, as DNA: TGTGCCAGTAGGTCGGGGACAACTAATGAAAAACTGTTTTTT. It translates to CASRSGTTNEKLFF.

This sequence joins TRBV5-4 and TRBJ2-2, with TRBD2 identical over 7 bases. Germline CDR1 is SGHNT and CDR2 is YYREEE (reference sequence). The CDR3 covers 14 residues. V was clipped by 0 bases and J by 4 bases; unmatched bases: 0. CDR3 nucleotide sequence: TGTGCCAGCAGCTTGGCGGGGGGCACCGGGGAGCTGTTTTTT. Protein sequence: CASSLAGGTGELFF.

Here the CDR3 reads CASSYRGYGYTF. The CDR3 nucleotides are TGTGCCAGCAGTTACAGGGGGTATGGCTACACCTTC. This sequence joins TRBV6-2 or TRBV6-3 and TRBJ1-2; D is perhaps TRBD1 (6 bases). There are 12 residues in the CDR3. The germline CDR1 and CDR2 sequences are MNHEY and SVGEGT. The V end lost 2 bases, the J end lost 5 bases, and 6 bases lay between the germline ends.

There are a few counts of this clone. This chain links TRBV28 with TRBJ2-1; 12 nucleotides match TRBD2. CDR1 and CDR2 from the germline V gene are MDHEN and SYDVKM. The CDR3 contains 14 residues. V was pared by 9 bases and J by 3 bases, with 3 bases of the junction left unmatched. As DNA, the CDR3 is TGTGCCAGTCTAGCGGGGGGGAGCTACAATGAGCAGTTCTTC. It specifies CASLAGGSYNEQFF. Using reference TRBV28 and TRBJ2-1 for the parts outside the CDR3, the full variable domain is DVKVTQSSRYLVKRTGEKVFLECVQDMDHENMFWYRQDPGLGLRLIYFSYDVKMKEKGDIPEGYSVSREKKERFSLILESASTNQTSMYLCASLAGGSYNEQFFGPGTRLTVL.

The V call is TRBV6-2 or TRBV6-3, the J call TRBJ2-1, with D possibly TRBD2 on 6 matching bases. V lost 2 bases, J lost 8 bases, and 13 bases lay in between. CDR3 length: 14 residues. Germline V gene sequence: CDR1 MNHEY, CDR2 SVGEGT. As DNA, the CDR3 is TGTGCCAGCAGTTACGGCGGAGGAGGGGATGAGCAGTTCTTC. This gives the protein CASSYGGGGDEQFF.

The rearrangement links TRBV11-2 to TRBJ2-7, with D perhaps matching TRBD2 (6 bases). Per the germline V gene, CDR1 is SGHAT and CDR2 is FQNNGV. CDR3 length equals 13 residues. V was clipped by 3 bases and J by 3 bases, with 9 bases between them. The CDR3, as DNA: TGTGCCAGCAGCTTGGACTATAACTACGAGCAGTACGTC. Protein product: CASSLDYNYEQYV.

Written as DNA, the CDR3 is TGTGCCAGCAGTTATGGGACAGAGTATAATTCACCCCTCCACTTT. The encoded protein is CASSYGTEYNSPLHF. The chain links TRBV6-5 to TRBJ1-6; 7 nucleotides align to TRBD1. The CDR3 spans 15 residues. V shed 3 bases, J shed 4 bases, and the junction held 3 bases outside the gene matches. Germline lookup yields CDR1 MNHEY and CDR2 SVGAGI.

CDR3 sequence reads: CASSEYSGGNEQYF. The CDR3 bases are TGCGCCAGCAGTGAGTATAGCGGGGGGAACGAGCAGTACTTC. This rearrangement joins TRBV10-2 to TRBJ2-7, with 10 bases identical to TRBD2. V was clipped by 1 base and J by 5 bases; unmatched bases: 2. CDR1 and CDR2 (germline): WSHSY, SAAADI. This CDR3 has 14 amino acids.

The chain carries TRBV4-3 and TRBJ2-1; D is ambiguous. Germline V lookup: CDR1 LGHNA, CDR2 YSLEER. CDR3 length: 16 residues. Trimming took off 0 bases at V and 0 bases at J, with 9 bases between the two ends. The CDR3 here is CASSQDRWSSYNEQFF. CDR3 DNA sequence: TGCGCCAGCAGCCAAGATCGCTGGAGCTCCTACAATGAGCAGTTCTTC.

DNA of the CDR3: TGCGCCAGCATCGAACAGGGAGAAGAGACCCAGTACTTC. Protein: CASIEQGEETQYF. The chain carries TRBV5-1 and TRBJ2-5, with a tentative D call TRBD1 (6 bases). Germline V gives CDR1 SGHRS, CDR2 YFSETQ. The CDR3 length is 13 residues. V gave up 6 bases and J gave up 3 bases, with 12 bases separating them.

The rearrangement uses TRBV5-4 and TRBJ1-3; perhaps TRBD1 as D (5 bases). The CDR3 runs to 14 residues. CDR1 is SGHNT, CDR2 YYREEE, per germline (reference sequence). V was trimmed by 4 bases and J by 4 bases, leaving 12 bases between them. DNA for the CDR3: TGTGCCAGCAGCCGCGGAGGGGACGGAAACACCATATATTTT. Amino acid sequence: CASSRGGDGNTIYF.

The chain carries TRBV7-8 and TRBJ2-7; weak D call: TRBD1 (5 bases). The CDR3 extends over 14 amino acids. Trimming stripped 1 base from V and 3 bases from J, with 10 bases between. Germline lookup yields CDR1 SGHVS and CDR2 FQNEAQ. For the CDR3, the DNA is TGTGCCAGCAGCTTAGAGACAGTGAGCTACGAGCAGTACTTC. Translated: CASSLETVSYEQYF.

The genes are TRBV7-2 and TRBJ2-2, with 7 bases fitting TRBD2. CDR3 length equals 18 residues. Unmatched junction bases numbered 16, after V lost 5 bases and J lost 4 bases. Germline V lookup: CDR1 SGHTA, CDR2 FQGNSA. Here the CDR3 reads CASSHNLLAIRGTGELFF. CDR3 nucleotides: TGTGCCAGCAGCCACAACTTACTAGCGATTAGGGGCACCGGGGAGCTGTTTTTT.

The chain links TRBV5-1 to TRBJ1-1, with TRBD1 as a possible D gene (6 bases). Deletions cut 4 bases from V and 1 base from J, with 11 bases between. This CDR3 comprises 14 residues. Germline V CDR1 and CDR2: SGHRS, YFSETQ. CDR3 bases: TGCGCCAGCAGCCCTCGACAGGCGAACACTGAAGCTTTCTTT. It translates to CASSPRQANTEAFF.

The V gene is TRBV5-1, the J gene TRBJ2-7, with TRBD2 matching over 9 bases. Germline values: CDR1 SGHRS, CDR2 YFSETQ. J lost 3 bases, V lost 4 bases, and 8 bases had no gene match. This CDR3 contains 15 residues. The CDR3 here is CASSMGRGGRYEQYF. Here the CDR3 DNA reads TGCGCCAGCAGCATGGGGCGGGGGGGCCGCTACGAGCAGTACTTC.

The J gene is TRBJ2-1, the V gene TRBV12-5, with TRBD2 matching over 11 bases. V shed 5 bases, J shed 6 bases, and the junction held 3 bases outside the gene matches. This CDR3 has 14 amino acids. Germline CDR1 reads LGHNT; CDR2 reads FRNRAP. The CDR3 DNA reads as TGTGCTAGTGGTCCAGGACTAGCGGGCAATGAGCAGTTCTTC. It specifies CASGPGLAGNEQFF.

This chain connects TRBV7-6 to TRBJ2-7, with a weak D call TRBD1 (5 bases). From germline, CDR1 is SGHVS and CDR2 FNYEAQ. This CDR3 region has 15 residues. V was pared by 2 bases and J by 4 bases, with 15 bases between. This CDR3 is CASSLWQGGSYEQYF. CDR3 nucleotide sequence: TGTGCCAGCAGCTTATGGCAGGGTGGTTCATACGAGCAGTACTTC.

This clone came up once. CDR3 amino acids: CASSSAGTGFSYEQYF. CDR3 coding DNA: TGTGCCAGCAGTTCGGCCGGGACAGGGTTCTCCTACGAGCAGTACTTC. This chain connects TRBV28 to TRBJ2-7, with 9 bases identical to TRBD1. Per the germline V gene, CDR1 is MDHEN and CDR2 is SYDVKM. V shed 4 bases and J 0 bases; nucleotides not matched to a gene: 7. This CDR3 spans 16 amino acids. Filled out from reference TRBV28 and TRBJ2-7, the complete variable domain reads DVKVTQSSRYLVKRTGEKVFLECVQDMDHENMFWYRQDPGLGLRLIYFSYDVKMKEKGDIPEGYSVSREKKERFSLILESASTNQTSMYLCASSSAGTGFSYEQYFGPGTRLTVT.

The chain combines TRBV19 with TRBJ1-1, with 8 bases fitting TRBD1. The germline gives CDR1 LNHDA, CDR2 SQIVND (reference sequence). V gave up 8 bases and J gave up 0 bases; unmatched junction bases: 2. The CDR3 runs to 13 residues. The CDR3 spells CASGRGLNTEAFF. CDR3 nucleotide sequence: TGTGCCAGTGGCAGGGGGCTGAACACTGAAGCTTTCTTT. The full variable domain, in which reference TRBV19 and TRBJ1-1 provide the parts outside the CDR3, is DGGITQSPKYLFRKEGQNVTLSCEQNLNHDAMYWYRQDPGQGLRLIYYSQIVNDFQKGDIAEGYSVSREKKESFPLTVTSAQKNPTAFYLCASGRGLNTEAFFGQGTRLTVV.

The gene calls are TRBV27 and TRBJ2-7; 7 nucleotides line up with TRBD1. CDR3 size: 17 residues. J gave up 2 bases and V 2 bases, and 12 bases lay outside the gene matches. Per the germline V gene, CDR1 is MNHEY and CDR2 is SMNVEV (reference sequence). The CDR3 loop reads CASSLPHLGQKAYEQYV. The DNA of the CDR3 is TGTGCCAGCAGTTTACCCCACCTGGGACAGAAAGCCTACGAGCAGTACGTC.

This clone was detected once. The chain combines TRBV5-1 with TRBJ2-7; possibly TRBD2 for D (6 bases). This CDR3 has 14 residues. The V gene lost 4 bases and the J gene lost 6 bases, with 17 bases spanning the gap. Germline CDR1 SGHRS, CDR2 YFSETQ. In DNA, the CDR3 is TGCGCCAGCAGCCTTACCGCCCGGGGGAGCGAGCAGTACTTC. Its protein is CASSLTARGSEQYF.

This clone occurred a few times. The chain recombines TRBV28 with TRBJ1-6, with D tentatively TRBD1 (5 bases). Trimming removed 3 bases at V and 2 bases at J, with 5 bases between. The CDR3 loop spans 14 amino acids. CDR1 is MDHEN, CDR2 SYDVKM, per germline. CDR3 bases: TGTGCCAGCAGTTTGGGGCCCTATAATTCACCCCTCCACTTT. Translating gives CASSLGPYNSPLHF.